These 4 T cell receptor beta chains share one sample of origin, sequenced in a study of molecular identifiers for immune sequencing clone quantification. TCRdb itself ran the PCR reads through MiXCR, one entry per CDR3 protein. The sample has a few hundred thousand distinct CDR3 sequences, roughly 24% seen once; the top ten hold about 0.71%. Sequenced input: naive CD8+ T cells from blood, with Jurkat cell RNA spiked in. Stated subset: FACS-sorted CD8+CD4-CCR7+CD45RA+ naive T cells. The receptor source for this set is a human donor in good health. Some libraries in this study had Jurkat cell RNA spiked in.

This clonotype was counted only a few times. This CDR3 is CASKPDRGGEKLFF. CDR3 DNA sequence: TGTGCCAGCAAGCCGGACAGGGGAGGTGAAAAACTGTTTTTT. This chain connects TRBV28 to TRBJ1-4, with 9 bases identical to TRBD1. With 7 bases clipped from V and 7 bases from J, the junction kept 7 bases outside the gene matches. Germline V lookup: CDR1 MDHEN, CDR2 SYDVKM. The length of the CDR3 is 14 residues. The full variable domain, with the rest looked up from reference TRBV28 and TRBJ1-4, is DVKVTQSSRYLVKRTGEKVFLECVQDMDHENMFWYRQDPGLGLRLIYFSYDVKMKEKGDIPEGYSVSREKKERFSLILESASTNQTSMYLCASKPDRGGEKLFFGSGTQLSVL.

Note on this clonotype: Since a much larger clone is just one base distant, this may be a read error. The V gene is TRBV5-1, the J gene TRBJ2-3; 9 bases are shared with TRBD2. The germline gives CDR1 SGHRS, CDR2 YFSETQ. This CDR3 spans 14 amino acids. CDR3 amino acids: CTSSFGTSLDTQYF. The CDR3 nucleotides read TGCACCAGCAGCTTTGGGACTAGCCTAGATACGCAGTATTTT.

On this clonotype itself: One end of the junction varies from germline; a read error may be responsible. The CDR3 loop is CASSSGRGNQPQLF. The DNA for the CDR3 is TGTGCCAGCAGCTCAGGGAGAGGCAATCAGCCCCAGCTTTTT. The chain employs TRBV7-9 and TRBJ1-5, with TRBD1 as a possible D gene (5 bases). Germline V gene sequence: CDR1 SEHNR, CDR2 FQNEAQ (reference sequence). This CDR3 region has 14 residues.

The table lists this clonotype with many counts. The CDR3: CASSLSGSNTEAFF. As DNA, the CDR3 is TGTGCCAGCAGCTTGTCGGGGTCGAACACTGAAGCTTTCTTT. J is TRBJ1-1 and V is TRBV5-6; D is ambiguous. Germline V gene sequence: CDR1 SGHDT, CDR2 YYEEEE. Trimming took 1 base from V and 1 from J, leaving 8 bases between them. The CDR3 spans 14 residues.